A single sample is the source of the 10 T cell receptor beta chains below, sequenced in a study of blood T cell repertoires in COVID-19. Repertoires were generated with immunoSEQ multiplex PCR, while TCRdb's copy carries only in-frame clones and drops some. This table holds 400,000 or so clones, around 91% found once. Sequenced sample: PBMCs or T cells enriched from blood (not recorded which). These receptors were obtained from a man in his thirties or forties who had recovered from COVID-19.

This chain joins TRBV5-5 and TRBJ1-2; D gene ambiguous. This CDR3 comprises 14 residues. Trimming pared 2 bases from V and 4 bases from J, leaving 12 bases between. Germline CDR1 SGHKS, CDR2 YYEKEE (reference sequence). The CDR3 nucleotides are TGTGCCAGCAGCTTTTGGGCTTCCGGCTATGGCTACACCTTC. This translates into CASSFWASGYGYTF.

Only one count was recorded for this clone. The chain joins TRBV13 to TRBJ1-4; D call uncertain. The CDR3 length is 13 residues. Trimming shortened V by 2 bases and J by 7 bases, and 8 bases separated the two germline ends. Germline values: CDR1 PRHDT, CDR2 FYEKMQ (reference sequence). For the CDR3, the DNA is TGTGCCAGCAGCTTATATCCCTCTGAAAAACTGTTTTTT. This sequence encodes CASSLYPSEKLFF. Supplemented by reference TRBV13 and TRBJ1-4, the full variable domain reads AAGVIQSPRHLIKEKRETATLKCYPIPRHDTVYWYQQGPGQDPQFLISFYEKMQSDKGSIPDRFSAQQFSDYHSELNMSSLELGDSALYFCASSLYPSEKLFFGSGTQLSVL.

The V gene is TRBV28, the J gene TRBJ2-7; D possibly corresponds to TRBD1 (6 bases). V shed 4 bases and J shed 5 bases, with 18 bases lying between them. The CDR3 is 15 residues long. CDR1 and CDR2 from the germline V gene are MDHEN and SYDVKM. The CDR3 coding sequence is TGTGCCAGCAGTTCCCCGGGCAGGGGTATGGACGAGCAGTACTTC. Encoded protein: CASSSPGRGMDEQYF. Filled out from reference TRBV28 and TRBJ2-7, the complete variable domain reads DVKVTQSSRYLVKRTGEKVFLECVQDMDHENMFWYRQDPGLGLRLIYFSYDVKMKEKGDIPEGYSVSREKKERFSLILESASTNQTSMYLCASSSPGRGMDEQYFGPGTRLTVT.

The chain joins TRBV5-1 to TRBJ2-3; 13 nucleotides align to TRBD2. The CDR3 length is 17 residues. V dropped 4 bases and J dropped 5; count of bases not matched to a gene: 10. Germline V gene lookup returns CDR1 SGHRS and CDR2 YFSETQ. CDR3 amino acids: CASSLLGLAGVVDTQYF. The DNA for the CDR3 is TGCGCCAGCAGCCTTCTCGGACTAGCGGGAGTCGTAGATACGCAGTATTTT.

The genes are TRBV5-1 and TRBJ1-1, with a weak D call TRBD1 (5 bases). The CDR3 runs 13 residues. The V gene's germline CDR1 is SGHRS and CDR2 YFSETQ. V lost 2 bases and J 1 base, leaving 6 bases between the germline ends. The chain's CDR3 is CASSFRENTEAFF. The CDR3 nucleotides read TGCGCCAGCAGCTTCAGGGAGAACACTGAAGCTTTCTTT.

J is TRBJ2-3 and V is TRBV24-1, with D perhaps matching TRBD1 (5 bases). Germline V gene lookup returns CDR1 KGHDR and CDR2 SFDVKD. V was pared by 9 bases and J by 2 bases, with 20 bases between. The CDR3 spans 16 residues. The CDR3, as DNA: TGTGCCACCGCGGACACTCGAAGGGGTAACACAGATACGCAGTATTTT. Encoded protein: CATADTRRGNTDTQYF.

This chain connects TRBV9 to TRBJ2-1; no clear D. The length of the CDR3 is 14 residues. CDR1 and CDR2 from the germline V gene are SGDLS and YYNGEE. V was shortened by 4 bases and J by 3 bases, with 11 bases between the two germline ends. CDR3 in DNA: TGTGCCAGCAGCCCCCGTTCGGGCTACAATGAGCAGTTCTTC. This encodes CASSPRSGYNEQFF.

The gene calls are TRBV28 and TRBJ2-7; D unclear. The CDR3 is 14 residues long. Looked up from germline, CDR1 is MDHEN and CDR2 is SYDVKM. V was cut by 1 base and J by 2 bases, with 9 bases left in between. In nucleotides, the CDR3 is TGTGCCAGCAGTTTATACTTCCAACCCTACGAGCAGTACTTC. It specifies CASSLYFQPYEQYF.

The chain couples TRBV9 to TRBJ2-5; tentative D call: TRBD2 (5 bases). This CDR3 comprises 16 residues. The germline gives CDR1 SGDLS, CDR2 YYNGEE. The V end was cut by 1 base, the J end by 4 bases, with 17 bases between. DNA of the CDR3: TGTGCCAGCAGCGTAAGGACTGGGGAGACCCTAGAGACCCAGTACTTC. Amino acids: CASSVRTGETLETQYF.

This chain joins TRBV11-2 and TRBJ2-3; 14 nucleotides line up with TRBD2. Losses at the gene ends were 7 bases for V and 5 bases for J; bases not matched to a gene: 8. This CDR3 spans 16 amino acids. Germline assignment: CDR1 SGHAT and CDR2 FQNNGV. The CDR3 loop reads CASTTGLAGVLDTQYF. The CDR3 nucleotides are TGTGCCAGCACCACGGGACTAGCGGGAGTATTAGATACGCAGTATTTT. Variable domain in full (rest from reference TRBV11-2 and TRBJ2-3): EAGVAQSPRYKIIEKRQSVAFWCNPISGHATLYWYQQILGQGPKLLIQFQNNGVVDDSQLPKDRFSAERLKGVDSTLKIQPAKLEDSAVYLCASTTGLAGVLDTQYFGPGTRLTVL.